Listed below are T cell receptor beta chains from one sample, sequenced in a study of blood T cell repertoires in COVID-19. Profiling relied on immunoSEQ multiplex PCR, and the TCRdb table lists in-frame clones only, not all of them. The sample gives some 250,000 clones, about nine tenths of which show up once; approximately 2.5% is in the top ten. Sequencing used PBMCs or T cells enriched from blood (not recorded which). These receptors were obtained from a woman aged 40 to 50 with acute COVID-19. Each CDR3 is given with its conserved first and last residue. The D gene is left open where the match is weak. Size is stated for part of the rows, as once, few or many counts, or as a class when the clone is expanded.

V gene	J gene	D gene	clone size	CDR3 protein	CDR3 DNA
TRBV5-4	TRBJ1-2	TRBD1	NA	CASSDPGGTGISYGYTF	TGTGCCAGCAGCGATCCTGGTGGGACAGGAATAAGCTATGGCTACACCTTC
TRBV10-2	TRBJ2-5	TRBD2	NA	CATTGLAGGTQYF	TGCGCCACCACAGGACTAGCCGGGGGGACCCAGTACTTC
TRBV5-4	TRBJ1-5	NA	NA	CASSSGGSNQPQHF	TGTGCCAGCAGCTCCGGAGGGAGCAATCAGCCCCAGCATTTT
TRBV5-6	TRBJ2-6	TRBD1	NA	CASSPLGQGAGANVLTF	TGTGCCAGCAGCCCACTGGGACAGGGCGCTGGGGCCAACGTCCTGACTTTC
TRBV24-1	TRBJ2-1	TRBD2	NA	CATSVAAGVINEQFF	TGTGCCACCAGTGTTGCAGCGGGAGTTATAAATGAGCAGTTCTTC
TRBV28	TRBJ1-6	NA	NA	CASSSPDRPLHF	TGTGCCAGCAGTTCGCCAGACAGACCCCTCCACTTT
TRBV4-3	TRBJ2-3	TRBD2	once	CASSLRGLAGSTDTQYF	TGCGCCAGCAGCCTCCGGGGACTAGCGGGAAGCACAGATACGCAGTATTTT
TRBV18	TRBJ2-7	NA	once	CASSPSDVKEAYEQYF	TGTGCCAGCTCACCTTCGGACGTAAAGGAGGCTTACGAGCAGTACTTC
TRBV7-2	TRBJ2-7	NA	NA	CASSRSGGDSYEQYF	TGTGCCAGCAGCAGGTCAGGCGGGGACTCCTACGAGCAGTACTTC
TRBV7-2	TRBJ2-3	TRBD2	NA	CASSYPPGSSLGGGDTQYF	TGTGCCAGCAGCTACCCTCCTGGGTCTTCCCTGGGGGGAGGGGATACGCAGTATTTT
TRBV7-5	TRBJ1-2	NA	NA	CARSLGGDPYGYTF	TGTGCCAGAAGCTTAGGGGGGGACCCATATGGCTACACCTTC
TRBV11-2	TRBJ2-1	TRBD2	NA	CASSHLAGYPYNEQFF	TGTGCCAGCAGTCACTTAGCGGGATACCCCTACAATGAGCAGTTCTTC
TRBV29-1	TRBJ1-2	NA	NA	CSVEWSLGGYTF	TGCAGCGTTGAGTGGAGTCTAGGTGGCTACACCTTC
TRBV5-6	TRBJ1-2	TRBD1	NA	CASGAQGASANYGYTF	TGTGCCAGCGGAGCACAGGGGGCCAGCGCTAACTATGGCTACACCTTC
TRBV24-1	TRBJ2-1	TRBD1	NA	CATSDPRQGPRLGQFF	TGTGCCACCAGTGATCCCCGACAGGGGCCAAGGCTAGGGCAGTTCTTC
TRBV4-1	TRBJ1-1	NA	NA	CASSQYPGAEGQGTEAFF	TGCGCCAGCAGCCAATACCCTGGGGCGGAGGGCCAGGGCACTGAAGCTTTCTTT
TRBV3-1/TRBV3-2	TRBJ2-7	TRBD1	NA	CASSLMGQISYEQYF	TGTGCCAGCAGCCTAATGGGACAGATCTCCTACGAGCAGTACTTC
TRBV7-2	TRBJ1-2	NA	NA	CASSRDTVANYGYTF	TGTGCCAGCAGCCGGGACACTGTAGCTAACTATGGCTACACCTTC
TRBV21-1	TRBJ2-7	NA	NA	CASSKGGRRRLSSYEQYF	TGTGCCAGCAGCAAGGGTGGCCGGAGGCGCCTAAGCTCCTACGAGCAGTACTTC
TRBV4-3	TRBJ1-3	NA	NA	CASSQDFGTSSGNTIYF	TGCGCCAGCAGCCAAGATTTCGGGACAAGCTCTGGAAACACCATATATTTT
TRBV2	TRBJ2-3	TRBD1	NA	CASSTDRGGDTQYF	TGTGCCAGCAGCACGGACAGGGGAGGAGATACGCAGTATTTT
TRBV19	TRBJ2-7	NA	NA	CASSIALHEQYF	TGTGCCAGTAGTATAGCCCTCCACGAGCAGTACTTC
TRBV6-5	TRBJ1-5	NA	NA	CASCAGKNQPQHF	TGTGCCAGTTGTGCAGGGAAAAATCAGCCCCAGCATTTT
TRBV7-9	TRBJ2-1	TRBD2	NA	CASSPPSGRAVEQFF	TGTGCCAGCAGCCCCCCAAGCGGGAGGGCCGTTGAGCAGTTCTTC
TRBV3-1/TRBV3-2	TRBJ2-5	TRBD2	NA	CASSQPILGLAGGPKETQYF	TGTGCCAGCAGCCAGCCGATACTGGGACTAGCGGGGGGGCCTAAGGAGACCCAGTACTTC
TRBV10-3	TRBJ2-7	NA	NA	CAISESGGGPYEQYF	TGTGCCATCAGTGAGTCAGGGGGGGGGCCCTACGAGCAGTACTTC
TRBV6-4	TRBJ2-3	TRBD2	once	CASSESGGIDTQYF	TGTGCCAGCAGTGAAAGCGGGGGGATTGATACGCAGTATTTT
TRBV5-1	TRBJ2-5	TRBD1	NA	CASSLAGQQETQYF	TGCGCCAGCAGCTTGGCGGGACAGCAAGAGACCCAGTACTTC
TRBV2	TRBJ1-1	TRBD1	NA	CASTLQGWNTEAFF	TGTGCCAGCACTTTACAGGGGTGGAACACTGAAGCTTTCTTT
TRBV10-3	TRBJ2-2	TRBD2	once	CAISDGLAGLGTGELFF	TGTGCCATCAGCGATGGACTAGCGGGACTGGGAACCGGGGAGCTGTTTTTT
TRBV2	TRBJ2-3	TRBD2	once	CASPFREGSDTQYF	TGTGCCAGCCCATTCAGGGAGGGTTCAGATACGCAGTATTTT